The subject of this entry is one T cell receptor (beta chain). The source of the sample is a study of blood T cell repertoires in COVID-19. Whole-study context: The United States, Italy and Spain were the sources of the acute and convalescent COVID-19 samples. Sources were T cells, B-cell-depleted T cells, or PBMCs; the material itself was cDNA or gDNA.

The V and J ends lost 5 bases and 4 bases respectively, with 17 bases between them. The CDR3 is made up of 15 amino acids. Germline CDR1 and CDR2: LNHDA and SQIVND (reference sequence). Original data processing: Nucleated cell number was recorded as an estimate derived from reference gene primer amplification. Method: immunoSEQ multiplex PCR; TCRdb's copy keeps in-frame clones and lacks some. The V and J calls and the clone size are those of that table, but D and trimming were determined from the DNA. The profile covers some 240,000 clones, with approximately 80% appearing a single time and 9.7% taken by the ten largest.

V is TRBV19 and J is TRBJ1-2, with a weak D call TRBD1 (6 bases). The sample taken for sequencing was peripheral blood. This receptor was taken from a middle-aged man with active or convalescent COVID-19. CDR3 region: CASSDLGRGSYGYTF. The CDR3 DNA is TGTGCCAGTAGTGACTTGGGCAGGGGATCCTATGGCTACACCTTC. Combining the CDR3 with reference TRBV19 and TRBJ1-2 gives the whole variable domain DGGITQSPKYLFRKEGQNVTLSCEQNLNHDAMYWYRQDPGQGLRLIYYSQIVNDFQKGDIAEGYSVSREKKESFPLTVTSAQKNPTAFYLCASSDLGRGSYGYTFGSGTRLTVV.